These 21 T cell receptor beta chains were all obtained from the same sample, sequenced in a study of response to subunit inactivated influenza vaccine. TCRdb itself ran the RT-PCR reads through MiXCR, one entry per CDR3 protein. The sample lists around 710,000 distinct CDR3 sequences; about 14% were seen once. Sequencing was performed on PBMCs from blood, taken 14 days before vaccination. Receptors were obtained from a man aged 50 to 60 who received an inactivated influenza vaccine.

DNA for the CDR3: TGTGCCAGCAGCCTGGGAGGGGGTTTAGGTTCAGATACGCAGTATTTT. This sequence encodes CASSLGGGLGSDTQYF. The chain couples TRBV5-5 to TRBJ2-3; D may be TRBD2 (7 bases). Germline V gene lookup returns CDR1 SGHKS and CDR2 YYEKEE (reference sequence). V was shortened by 4 bases and J by 4 bases, with 19 bases between the two germline ends. The CDR3 is 16 amino acids.

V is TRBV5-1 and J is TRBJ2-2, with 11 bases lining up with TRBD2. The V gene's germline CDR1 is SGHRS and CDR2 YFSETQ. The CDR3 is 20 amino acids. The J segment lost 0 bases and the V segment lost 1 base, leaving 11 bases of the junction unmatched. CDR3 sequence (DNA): TGCGCCAGCAGCTTGACACTAGCGGGAGTTGGGTTCGCGAACACCGGGGAGCTGTTTTTT. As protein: CASSLTLAGVGFANTGELFF.

This chain's CDR3 is CASSQDPAPEETQYF. CDR3 bases: TGTGCCAGCAGCCAAGATCCGGCTCCAGAAGAGACCCAGTACTTC. The gene calls are TRBV4-2 and TRBJ2-5, with D unclear. V gave up 0 bases and J gave up 3 bases, with 11 bases separating them. The CDR3 loop spans 15 amino acids. Per the germline V gene, CDR1 is LGHNA and CDR2 is YNFKEQ.

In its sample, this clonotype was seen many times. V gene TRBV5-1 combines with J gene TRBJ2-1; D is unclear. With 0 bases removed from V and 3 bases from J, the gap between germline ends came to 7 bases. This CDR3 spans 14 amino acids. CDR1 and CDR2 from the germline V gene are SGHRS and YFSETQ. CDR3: CASSLEGIYNEQFF. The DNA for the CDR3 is TGCGCCAGCAGCTTGGAGGGAATCTACAATGAGCAGTTCTTC.

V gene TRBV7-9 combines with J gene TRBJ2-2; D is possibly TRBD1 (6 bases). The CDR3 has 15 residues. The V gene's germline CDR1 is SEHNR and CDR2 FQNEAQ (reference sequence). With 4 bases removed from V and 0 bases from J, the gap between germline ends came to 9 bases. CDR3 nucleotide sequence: TGTGCCAGCAGCTGGGGACAATCGAACACCGGGGAGCTGTTTTTT. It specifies CASSWGQSNTGELFF.

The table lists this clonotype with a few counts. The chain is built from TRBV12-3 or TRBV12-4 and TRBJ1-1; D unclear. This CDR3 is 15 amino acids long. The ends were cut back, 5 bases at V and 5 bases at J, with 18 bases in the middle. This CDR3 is CASSPPSVLRTEAFF. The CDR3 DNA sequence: TGTGCCAGCAGTCCCCCGTCGGTTTTGAGGACTGAAGCTTTCTTT.

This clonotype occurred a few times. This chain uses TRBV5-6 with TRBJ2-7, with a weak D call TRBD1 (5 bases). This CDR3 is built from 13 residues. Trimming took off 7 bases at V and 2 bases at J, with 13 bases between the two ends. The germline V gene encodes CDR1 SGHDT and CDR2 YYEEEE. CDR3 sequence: CASQTRDTYEQYF. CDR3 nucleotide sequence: TGTGCCAGCCAAACCAGGGATACCTACGAGCAGTACTTC.

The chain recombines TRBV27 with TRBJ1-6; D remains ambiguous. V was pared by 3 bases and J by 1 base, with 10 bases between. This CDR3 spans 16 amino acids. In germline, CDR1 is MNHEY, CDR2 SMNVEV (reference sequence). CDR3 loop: CASSFLAGSYNSPLHF. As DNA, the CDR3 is TGTGCCAGCAGTTTCTTAGCGGGTTCCTATAATTCACCCCTCCACTTT.

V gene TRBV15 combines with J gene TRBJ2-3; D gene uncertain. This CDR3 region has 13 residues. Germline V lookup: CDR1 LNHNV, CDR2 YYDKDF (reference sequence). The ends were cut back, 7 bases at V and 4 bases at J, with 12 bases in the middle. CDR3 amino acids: CATMGPVADTQYF. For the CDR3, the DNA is TGTGCCACCATGGGCCCAGTTGCAGATACGCAGTATTTT.

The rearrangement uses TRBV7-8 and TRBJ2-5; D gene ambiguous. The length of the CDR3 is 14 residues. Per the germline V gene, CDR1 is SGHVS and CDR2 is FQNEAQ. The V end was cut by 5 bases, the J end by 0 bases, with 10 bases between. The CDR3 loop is CASSPFAYQETQYF. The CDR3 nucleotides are TGTGCCAGCAGCCCGTTTGCGTACCAAGAGACCCAGTACTTC.

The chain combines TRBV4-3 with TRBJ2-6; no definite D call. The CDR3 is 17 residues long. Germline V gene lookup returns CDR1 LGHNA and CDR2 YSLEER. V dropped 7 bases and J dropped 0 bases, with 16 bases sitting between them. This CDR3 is CASTEWYRLSGANVLTF. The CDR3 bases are TGCGCCAGCACCGAATGGTACCGACTCTCTGGGGCCAACGTCCTGACTTTC.

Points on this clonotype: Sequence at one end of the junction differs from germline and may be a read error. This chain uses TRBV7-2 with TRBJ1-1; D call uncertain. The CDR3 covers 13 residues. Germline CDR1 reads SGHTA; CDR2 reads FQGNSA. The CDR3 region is CASTLGPNTEAFF. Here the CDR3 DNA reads TGTGCCAGCACCCTGGGCCCTAACACTGAAGCTTTTTTT.

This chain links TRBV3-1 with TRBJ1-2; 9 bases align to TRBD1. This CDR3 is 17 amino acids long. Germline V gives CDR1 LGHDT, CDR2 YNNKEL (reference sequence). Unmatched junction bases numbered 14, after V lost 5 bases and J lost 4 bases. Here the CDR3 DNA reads TGTGCCAGCAGCGCCCGATTCTACAGGGGGCTAAGCTATGGCTACACCTTC. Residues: CASSARFYRGLSYGYTF.

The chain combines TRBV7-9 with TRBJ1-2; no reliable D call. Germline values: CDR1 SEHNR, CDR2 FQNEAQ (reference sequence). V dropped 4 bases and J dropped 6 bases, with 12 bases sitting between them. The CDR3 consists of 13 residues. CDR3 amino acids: CASSSGRNDGYTF. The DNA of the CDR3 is TGTGCCAGCAGCTCTGGCAGAAATGATGGCTACACCTTC.

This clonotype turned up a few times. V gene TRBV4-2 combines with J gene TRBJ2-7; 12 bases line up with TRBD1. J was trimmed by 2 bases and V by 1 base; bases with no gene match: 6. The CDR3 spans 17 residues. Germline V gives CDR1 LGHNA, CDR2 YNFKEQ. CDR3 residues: CASSQARDRGRPYEQYF. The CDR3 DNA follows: TGTGCCAGCAGCCAAGCCAGGGACAGGGGGCGTCCCTACGAGCAGTACTTC.

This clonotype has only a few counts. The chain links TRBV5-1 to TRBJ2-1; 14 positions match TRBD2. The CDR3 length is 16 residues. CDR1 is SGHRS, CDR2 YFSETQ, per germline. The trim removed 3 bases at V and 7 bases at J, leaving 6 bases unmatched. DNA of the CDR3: TGCGCCAGCAGCTCGACTAGCGGGGGGGCCTGGAATGAGCAGTTCTTC. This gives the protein CASSSTSGGAWNEQFF.

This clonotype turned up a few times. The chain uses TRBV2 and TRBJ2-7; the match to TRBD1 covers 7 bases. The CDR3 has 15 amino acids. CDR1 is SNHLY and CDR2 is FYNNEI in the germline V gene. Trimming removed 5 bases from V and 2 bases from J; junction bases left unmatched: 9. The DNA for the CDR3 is TGTGCCAGCAGTAAGGAACCGGGACAGCCCTACGAGCAGTACTTC. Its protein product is CASSKEPGQPYEQYF.

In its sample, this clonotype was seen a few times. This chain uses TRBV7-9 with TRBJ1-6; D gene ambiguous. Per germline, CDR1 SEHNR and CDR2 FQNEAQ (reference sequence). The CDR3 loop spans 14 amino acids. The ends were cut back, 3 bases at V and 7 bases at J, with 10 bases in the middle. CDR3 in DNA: TGTGCCAGCAGCTTCCGGACGGGAAATTCACCCCTCCACTTT. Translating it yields CASSFRTGNSPLHF.

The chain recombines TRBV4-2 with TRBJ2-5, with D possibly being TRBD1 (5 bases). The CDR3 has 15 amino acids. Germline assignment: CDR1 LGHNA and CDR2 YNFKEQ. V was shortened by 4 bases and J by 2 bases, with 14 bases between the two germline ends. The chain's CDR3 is CASSLRGSSQETQYF. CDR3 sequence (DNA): TGTGCCAGCAGCCTTAGGGGCTCATCACAAGAGACCCAGTACTTC.

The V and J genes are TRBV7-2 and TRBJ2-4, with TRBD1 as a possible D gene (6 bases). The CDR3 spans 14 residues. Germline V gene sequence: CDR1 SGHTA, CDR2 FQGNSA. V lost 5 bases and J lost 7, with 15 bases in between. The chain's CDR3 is CASSLNRAGNIQYF. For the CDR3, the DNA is TGTGCCAGCAGCCTCAACAGGGCTGGTAACATTCAGTACTTC. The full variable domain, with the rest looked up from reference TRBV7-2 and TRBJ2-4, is GAGVSQSPSNKVTEKGKDVELRCDPISGHTALYWYRQSLGQGLEFLIYFQGNSAPDKSGLPSDRFSAERTGGSVSTLTIQRTQQEDSAVYLCASSLNRAGNIQYFGAGTRLSVL.

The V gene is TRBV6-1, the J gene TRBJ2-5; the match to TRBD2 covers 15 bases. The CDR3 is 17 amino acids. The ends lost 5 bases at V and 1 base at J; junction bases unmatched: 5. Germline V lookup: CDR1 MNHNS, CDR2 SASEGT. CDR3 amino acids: CASSRGLAGGFQETQYF. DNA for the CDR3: TGTGCCAGCAGTCGTGGACTAGCGGGGGGGTTCCAAGAGACCCAGTACTTC.